This T cell receptor (beta chain) was captured in a study of regulatory and conventional T cells in RAG deficiency. In its sample, this clone was seen once. Trimming left V 10 bases short and J 4 bases short, with 21 bases between. This CDR3 is built from 15 residues. The germline V gene has CDR1 MDHEN and CDR2 SYDVKM. The data were produced by immunoSEQ multiplex PCR, yet TCRdb's version contains in-frame clones alone and is incomplete. Of approximately 28,000 clones listed, roughly 95% are singletons. Conventional CD4+ T cells were sorted from blood as CD25-low CD127-high cells. The same sample was also used in a study of regulatory T cells. That paper adds: Primers: 52 TRBV forward and 13 TRBJ reverse.

Material for sequencing was CD25- CD4+ T cells sorted from blood. This TCR was recovered from a human donor in good health. The J gene is TRBJ2-3, the V gene TRBV28; D perhaps matches TRBD1 (5 bases). This chain's CDR3 is CATISIYEGADTQYF. The DNA for the CDR3 is TGTGCCACCATATCAATCTACGAAGGGGCAGATACGCAGTATTTT.